This T cell receptor (beta chain) stems from a study of T cells in Graves' hyperthyroidism and ophthalmopathy. This clonotype has just a few counts. No antigen is known for it. Study-wide results and caveats: Most thyroid clonotypes that were expanded above 0.001 also turned up in blood.

V lost 0 bases to trimming and J lost 6 bases, with 19 bases between them. The V gene's germline CDR1 is DFQATT and CDR2 SNEGSKA (reference sequence). This CDR3 spans 16 amino acids. There were TCR beta CDR3 regions amplified from RNA transcripts. A set of HTBI primers served as the primers for a first-round RT-PCR of the TCR CDR3. TCRdb re-called the multiplex PCR reads with MiXCR, one entry per CDR3 protein. In the table there are 250,000 to 300,000 distinct CDR3 sequences, roughly 18% of which are singletons. The chain has TRBV20-1 and TRBJ2-3; D gene ambiguous. The source of this sequence is a man aged 50 to 59 with Graves' ophthalmopathy. The sequencing input was blood. The DNA for the CDR3 is TGCAGTGCTAGAGATAGGGATAGCTCCGCTCGGGATACGCAGTATTTT. Residues: CSARDRDSSARDTQYF.